A selection of T cell receptor beta chains follows, all from one sample in a study of glioma-infiltrating T cells. TCRdb re-analysed the multiplex PCR reads in MiXCR, keeping a single row per CDR3 protein. The sample has approximately 400,000 distinct CDR3 sequences; 41% are singletons. The sample was glioma tissue, nonneoplastic brain tissue, or PBMCs (not recorded which). Every receptor here comes from a human donor with low-grade glioma or glioblastoma, undergoing nonglioma brain surgery, or in good health (not recorded which). Each CDR3 is given with its conserved first and last residue. A D gene is named only where the DNA matches it firmly. The size field is filled for only some rows; it gives once, few, many or a size class.

>TRBJ2-7|TRBV5-4|TRBD2|NA|14
TGTGCCAGCAGCTTGAAGTTGCTAGCGGACGAGCAGTACTTC
CASSLKLLADEQYF
>TRBJ1-1|TRBV29-1|NA|NA|13
TGCAGCGTTGGCCGGGGTTCGAACACTGAAGCTTTCTTT
CSVGRGSNTEAFF
>TRBJ2-1|TRBV4-1|TRBD2|NA|15
TGCGCCAGCATCATACGGACTAGCGGGAGCCATGAGCAGTTCTTC
CASIIRTSGSHEQFF
>TRBJ2-3|TRBV6-5|TRBD2|few|16
TGTGCCAGCAGTTACTCACTAGCGGGGGGCACAGATACGCAGTATTTT
CASSYSLAGGTDTQYF
>TRBJ2-7|TRBV20-1|TRBD1|many|13
TGCAGTGCTGAACCGGGACAGGGTGATGAGCAGTACTTC
CSAEPGQGDEQYF
>TRBJ2-7|TRBV11-2|NA|few|12
TGTGCCAGCAGCTTAGAACCGTACGAGCAGTACTTC
CASSLEPYEQYF
>TRBJ1-1|TRBV2|NA|few|13
TGTGCCAGCAGTGGTGGGGAGAACACTGAAGCTTTCTTT
CASSGGENTEAFF
>TRBJ2-1|TRBV5-6|TRBD2|NA|17
TGTGCCAGCAGCTTTAGGTTGGGACTAGCGGGCTACAATGAGCAGTTCTTC
CASSFRLGLAGYNEQFF
>TRBJ2-3|TRBV20-1|NA|NA|15
TGCAGTGCTAGAGGGTGGGACCGAAACACCGGGGAGCTGTATTTT
CSARGWDRNTGELYF
>TRBJ2-1|TRBV6-5|NA|NA|14
TGTGCCAGCAGTGAAGAAGATAGATATGATGAGCAGTTCTTC
CASSEEDRYDEQFF
>TRBJ2-7|TRBV28|TRBD1|NA|13
TGTGCCAGCACTCGACAGGGATCCTACGAGCAGTACTTC
CASTRQGSYEQYF
>TRBJ1-5|TRBV28|NA|few|15
TGTGCCAGCAGTTTATTAACCCAGGGCCGGCAGCCCCAGCATTTT
CASSLLTQGRQPQHF